This entry lists 9 T cell receptor beta chains sequenced from one sample in a study of Ad26.COV2.S vaccination and SARS-CoV-2 variants. Profiling relied on immunoSEQ multiplex PCR, and the TCRdb table lists in-frame clones only, not all of them. The sample has some 290,000 clones, just under 85% seen once. Documented treatment: around 19 received Ad26.COV2.S at low or high dose, single or two shots; roughly five received placebo; per-sample allocation not given. Specimen acquisition occurred on day 63 following the initial vaccine or placebo injection. The source material was peripheral blood, sampled in a trial of Ad26.COV2.S vaccine versus placebo. The source is a person aged 18-60 years who received the Ad26.COV2.S COVID-19 vaccine or a placebo.

This clone turned up a few times. This chain uses TRBV4-2 with TRBJ1-2; TRBD1 is a possible D gene (5 bases). V was trimmed by 0 bases and J by 6 bases, leaving 11 bases between them. Germline V gene sequence: CDR1 LGHNA, CDR2 YNFKEQ. This CDR3 has 14 residues. CDR3: CASSQEGVSHGYTF. The CDR3 DNA reads as TGTGCCAGCAGCCAAGAAGGGGTCTCCCATGGCTACACCTTC.

The chain couples TRBV28 to TRBJ1-1, with a tentative D call TRBD1 (6 bases). The length of the CDR3 is 13 residues. Deletions cut 6 bases from V and 1 base from J, with 9 bases between. Germline V gene lookup returns CDR1 MDHEN and CDR2 SYDVKM. The CDR3 bases are TGTGCCAGCAGAAGAGGGGGGAACACTGAAGCTTTCTTT. This gives the protein CASRRGGNTEAFF.

CDR3 loop: CASSEDSSGGAGDTQYF. The CDR3, as DNA: TGTGCCAGCAGTGAAGACTCTAGCGGGGGGGCGGGTGATACGCAGTATTTT. The rearrangement uses TRBV2 and TRBJ2-3; 12 bases map to TRBD2. J gave up 6 bases and V 1 base, and 8 bases lay outside the gene matches. The V gene's germline CDR1 is SNHLY and CDR2 FYNNEI. The CDR3 is 17 residues long.

The chain has TRBV6-5 and TRBJ2-2, with D possibly matching TRBD1 (6 bases). V was clipped by 7 bases and J by 6 bases, with 12 bases between them. This CDR3 is 13 amino acids long. CDR1 is MNHEY, CDR2 SVGAGI, per germline. The CDR3: CASMGAAAGELFF. The CDR3 nucleotides are TGTGCCAGCATGGGGGCAGCGGCCGGGGAGCTGTTTTTT.

This clone turned up a few times. J is TRBJ1-3 and V is TRBV20-1; no clear D gene. Germline CDR1 is DFQATT and CDR2 is SNEGSKA (reference sequence). The CDR3 has 12 amino acids. V lost 3 bases and J 7 bases, leaving 10 bases between the germline ends. The DNA of the CDR3 is TGCAGTGCTAGTACCAGCGGGAACACCATATATTTT. Encoded protein: CSASTSGNTIYF.

This clone showed up just once. CDR3 sequence (DNA): TGCGCCAGCAGCCAAGAAGGGGACATGAACACTGAAGCTTTCTTT. This sequence encodes CASSQEGDMNTEAFF. The chain combines TRBV4-1 with TRBJ1-1; the D gene is possibly TRBD1 (6 bases). Germline CDR1 and CDR2: MGHRA and YSYEKL. The germline V and J ends were trimmed by 0 bases and 0 bases, with 8 bases remaining between them. This CDR3 has 15 residues.

This chain connects TRBV28 to TRBJ2-1; D is ambiguous. In germline, CDR1 is MDHEN, CDR2 SYDVKM. V lost 4 bases to trimming and J lost 10 bases, with 11 bases between them. This CDR3 spans 12 amino acids. Here the CDR3 DNA reads TGTGCCAGCAGTTCCCCCCTTGGAGAGCAGTTCTTC. Protein sequence: CASSSPLGEQFF.

This sequence joins TRBV7-2 and TRBJ2-7; D could derive from TRBD1 or TRBD2 (5 bases each). Germline V lookup: CDR1 SGHTA, CDR2 FQGNSA. This CDR3 spans 15 amino acids. The V and J ends lost 0 bases and 5 bases respectively, with 14 bases between them. The CDR3 DNA reads as TGTGCCAGCAGCTTAGCGCCCCGGGGCCGGGACGAGCAGTACTTC. This sequence encodes CASSLAPRGRDEQYF.

J is TRBJ2-3 and V is TRBV18; TRBD1 matches at 9 bases. The CDR3 has 17 amino acids. V shed 6 bases, J shed 6 bases, and the junction held 16 bases outside the gene matches. Germline-derived CDR1 and CDR2 are KGHSH and LQKENI. CDR3 nucleotide sequence: TGTGCCAGCTCCCCCATCGCCGGGACAGGGATGGGGGATACGCAGTATTTT. Translation: CASSPIAGTGMGDTQYF.